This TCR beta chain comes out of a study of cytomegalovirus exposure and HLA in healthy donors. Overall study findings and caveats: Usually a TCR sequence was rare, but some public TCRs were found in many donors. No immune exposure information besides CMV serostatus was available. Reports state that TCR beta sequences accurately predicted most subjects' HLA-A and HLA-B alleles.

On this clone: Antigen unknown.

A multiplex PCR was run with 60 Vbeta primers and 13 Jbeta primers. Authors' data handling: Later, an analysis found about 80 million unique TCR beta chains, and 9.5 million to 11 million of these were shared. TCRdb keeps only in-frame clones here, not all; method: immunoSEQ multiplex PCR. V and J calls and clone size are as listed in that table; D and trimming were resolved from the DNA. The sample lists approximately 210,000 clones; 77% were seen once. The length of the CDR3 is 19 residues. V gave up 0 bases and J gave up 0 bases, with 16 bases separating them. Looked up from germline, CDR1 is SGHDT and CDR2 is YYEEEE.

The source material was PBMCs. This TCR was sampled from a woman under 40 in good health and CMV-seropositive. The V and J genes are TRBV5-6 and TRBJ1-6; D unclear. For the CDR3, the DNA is TGTGCCAGCAGCTTGGTTGGTGCATTGCCCAGCTCCTATAATTCACCCCTCCACTTT. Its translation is CASSLVGALPSSYNSPLHF.